This T cell receptor (beta chain) was recorded in a study of Ad26.COV2.S vaccination and SARS-CoV-2 variants (dated by TCRdb to the early 2020s). With regard to the full study: Vaccine-arm donors were drawn from COV1001, a multicentre, randomized, double-blind, placebo-controlled phase I-IIa trial of Ad26.COV2.S in healthy adults. Ad26.COV2.S was given intramuscularly at 5x10^10 or 1x10^11 viral particles, as a single shot or as two shots 56 days apart. TCRbeta repertoire sequencing served as the tool for gauging how specific and how broad the SARS-CoV-2-reactive T cell receptors were following Ad26.COV2.S vaccination. Trial participants were randomized into five groups of five, in which low-dose or high-dose Ad26.COV2.S was given once or twice, or placebo was given on both occasions. Throughout the experiments and outcome assessment, investigators stayed blinded to trial group allocation. The TCR-sequenced set comprised approximately 32 samples: approximately 19 Ad26.COV2.S vaccine recipients, 5 placebo recipients and 8 SARS-CoV-2 convalescent individuals. Broad study findings and their caveats: The study was not powered to compare responses between vaccine doses or regimens. The authors noted that the TCR breadth and depth analyses may have underestimated total T cell responses. After vaccination, spike-specific CD8+ and CD4+ T cell responses were reported to show substantial breadth. Comparable non-spike TCR breadth was observed between vaccine and placebo recipients, consistent with only spike being contained in the vaccine. Compared with placebo recipients, Ad26.COV2.S recipients showed higher spike-specific TCR breadth (P = 0.0014).

TCRbeta CDR3 regions were sequenced with the immunoSEQ Assay. After extraction, genomic DNA underwent amplification by bias-controlled multiplex PCR, followed by high-throughput sequencing. The paper's data handling went like this. To quantify the absolute abundance of every unique TCRbeta CDR3 region, sequences were collapsed and filtered. T cell fraction was estimated by normalization of TCRbeta template counts to usable DNA, with usable DNA being measured through amplification of reference genes present in all nucleated cells. Repertoire TCRs were annotated as SARS-CoV-2-specific by exact matching of V gene, CDR3 amino acid sequence and J gene to a known reactive TCR set. The reference SARS-CoV-2 TCR set was derived from MIRA and filtered for enrichment in COVID-19-positive ImmuneCODE repertoires, a step that removed public or cross-reactive TCRs. Based on the MIRA antigens, annotated TCRs were further analysed at the level of specific ORF or position within ORF. Breadth was defined as the number of annotated unique rearrangements divided by the total number of unique productive rearrangements, and depth was defined as the summed frequency of the annotated unique rearrangements. Two-sided Wilcoxon rank-sum tests were used to compare TCR breadth between groups. The source is immuneACCESS, and TCRdb retained only in-frame sequences with V and J called. Part of the clones is not carried over; for the studies checked, unresolved V genes explain less than half of this, and the remainder is unexplained. From that table come the V and J calls and clone size; the DNA was used to work out D and trimming. The sample table shows 250,000 or so clones, and around 90% are seen once. The leading ten clones occupy under 3% of the sample.

Regarding this clone: The antigen it recognizes is unknown. It has no much larger one-base neighbor in the sample; base qualities were not kept.

The meaning of the sample's treatment or condition label: some 20 received Ad26.COV2.S at low or high dose, single or two shots; 5 received placebo; per-sample allocation not given. For vaccine and placebo recipients, the sequenced repertoires came from samples collected on day 63 after the first injection. Cohort 1b enrolled some 25 adults aged 18-55 years at a single site in Boston, USA, between 29 July and 7 August 2020. As a vaccine, Ad26.COV2.S was a replication-incompetent adenovirus type 26 vector that expressed a prefusion-stabilized SARS-CoV-2 spike protein derived from the original Wuhan strain. This specimen was peripheral blood, taken in a trial of Ad26.COV2.S vaccine versus placebo. The TCR originated in a person between 18 and 59 years old who received the Ad26.COV2.S COVID-19 vaccine or a placebo.

This receptor has the CDR3 CASIPQGSGANVLTF. The sequenced DNA: TGTGCCAGCATCCCACAGGGTTCTGGGGCCAACGTCCTGACTTTC. The sequence joins TRBV6-5 to TRBJ2-6; TRBD1 might be the D gene, on 6 matching bases. From its cysteine to its phenylalanine, the CDR3 spans 15 amino acids. CDR3 DNA only is kept here, 45 bases in frame from base 1. The trim is 7 bases for V and 1 base for J, with a gap of 11 bases between the germline ends. CDR1 and CDR2 (MNHEY, SVGAGI) derive from the germline V gene.